These 13 T cell receptor beta chains share one sample of origin, sequenced in a study of CD8 T cells in Susac syndrome. The RNA, about 0.45 to 1 ug, was put through reverse transcription using random hexamers. TCRdb re-analysed the immunoSEQ multiplex PCR reads in MiXCR, keeping a single row per CDR3 protein. The repertoire consists of around 230,000 distinct CDR3 sequences, with 95% occurring once and the leading ten covering less than 0.095%. The material sequenced was CD4+ T cells from PBMCs. Receptors were obtained from a human donor with multiple sclerosis.

This chain joins TRBV20-1 and TRBJ1-5; a weak D match, TRBD1 (5 bases). V was trimmed by 4 bases and J by 4 bases, leaving 11 bases between them. This CDR3 comprises 13 residues. CDR1 and CDR2 (germline): DFQATT, SNEGSKA (reference sequence). The CDR3 DNA sequence: TGCAGTGCTAACCGGGGCTATAATCAGCCCCAGCATTTT. Translating gives CSANRGYNQPQHF.

The count of this clonotype is one. The CDR3 here is CASSLGLADTQYF. The CDR3 DNA reads TGTGCCAGCAGCCTTGGACTCGCAGATACGCAGTATTTT. The rearrangement uses TRBV7-6 and TRBJ2-3, with D perhaps matching TRBD2 (5 bases). The CDR3 is made up of 13 amino acids. Germline V lookup: CDR1 SGHVS, CDR2 FNYEAQ. V was trimmed by 5 bases and J by 4 bases, leaving 10 bases between them.

The chain links TRBV14 to TRBJ2-5, with D unclear. CDR1 and CDR2 from the germline V gene are SGHDN and FVKESK. The CDR3 totals 12 residues. Trimming removed 2 bases at V and 5 bases at J, with 6 bases between. Here the CDR3 DNA reads TGTGCCAGCAGCCAACTCAGGGAGACCCAGTACTTC. Protein: CASSQLRETQYF.

V and J are TRBV5-1 and TRBJ2-1; D gene ambiguous. V lost 0 bases and J 8 bases, leaving 15 bases between the germline ends. Germline CDR1 is SGHRS and CDR2 is YFSETQ. This CDR3 has 15 amino acids. The CDR3, as DNA: TGCGCCAGCAGCTTGGCCGTTAGTGAAATATATGAGCAGTTCTTC. Translated, it gives CASSLAVSEIYEQFF.

This chain uses TRBV20-1 with TRBJ2-7; D not certain. Between the trimmed V and J ends, which lost 0 bases and 7 bases, there was a span of 13 bases. Germline V lookup: CDR1 DFQATT, CDR2 SNEGSKA (reference sequence). CDR3 length equals 13 residues. This CDR3 is CSARDLTNKEQYF. The CDR3 coding sequence is TGCAGTGCTAGAGATCTCACCAATAAAGAGCAGTACTTC.

The genes are TRBV3-1 and TRBJ2-4; D unresolved. CDR1 and CDR2 (germline): LGHDT, YNNKEL (reference sequence). V lost 0 bases and J lost 3, with 9 bases in between. The CDR3 extends over 15 amino acids. CDR3 DNA sequence: TGTGCCAGCAGCCAAGACTGGGATGTCAAAAACATTCAGTACTTC. This codes for CASSQDWDVKNIQYF. The whole variable domain, remainder taken from reference TRBV3-1 and TRBJ2-4, is DTAVSQTPKYLVTQMGNDKSIKCEQNLGHDTMYWYKQDSKKFLKIMFSYNNKELIINETVPNRFSPKSPDKAHLNLHINSLELGDSAVYFCASSQDWDVKNIQYFGAGTRLSVL.

In this sample, this clonotype turned up once. The chain joins TRBV3-1 to TRBJ2-2, with D unclear. This CDR3 comprises 12 residues. Germline lookup yields CDR1 LGHDT and CDR2 YNNKEL (reference sequence). V was clipped by 3 bases and J by 6 bases, with 5 bases between them. The CDR3 nucleotides read TGTGCCAGCAGCCATGGGGCCGGGGAGCTGTTTTTT. Protein product: CASSHGAGELFF.

The chain links TRBV7-9 to TRBJ1-1; maybe TRBD1 (6 bases). The CDR3 is 16 residues long. Looked up from germline, CDR1 is SEHNR and CDR2 is FQNEAQ (reference sequence). V dropped 5 bases and J dropped 2 bases, with 18 bases sitting between them. The CDR3: CASSPRRGAGNTEAFF. The CDR3 nucleotides read TGTGCCAGCAGCCCCAGACGGGGGGCTGGAAACACTGAAGCTTTCTTT.

This clonotype was found a few times. The gene calls are TRBV7-3 and TRBJ2-6; D tentatively fits TRBD1 or TRBD2 (5 bases each). The CDR3 totals 16 residues. The germline gives CDR1 SGHTA, CDR2 FQGTGA. V was shortened by 1 base and J by 0 bases, with 7 bases between the two germline ends. The CDR3, as DNA: TGTGCCAGCAGCTTAATTGGGGGCTCTGGGGCCAACGTCCTGACTTTC. Residues: CASSLIGGSGANVLTF.

This chain links TRBV30 with TRBJ2-7, with D uncertain. Trimming took 2 bases from V and 1 from J, leaving 12 bases between them. This CDR3 has 14 amino acids. Germline CDR1 and CDR2: GTSNPN and SVGIG (reference sequence). The CDR3 DNA reads as TGTGCCTGGAGTCTGGCTAGACCATCCTACGAGCAGTACTTC. It encodes CAWSLARPSYEQYF. The whole variable domain, remainder taken from reference TRBV30 and TRBJ2-7, is SQTIHQWPATLVQPVGSPLSLECTVEGTSNPNLYWYRQAAGRGLQLLFYSVGIGQISSEVPQNLSASRPQDRQFILSSKKLLLSDSGFYLCAWSLARPSYEQYFGPGTRLTVT.

This sequence joins TRBV5-1 and TRBJ2-2, with a weak D call TRBD1 (6 bases). The CDR3 loop spans 15 amino acids. V gave up 0 bases and J gave up 6 bases, with 12 bases separating them. CDR1 and CDR2 from the germline V gene are SGHRS and YFSETQ. The CDR3 region is CASSLVAGAPGELFF. The CDR3 DNA follows: TGCGCCAGCAGCTTGGTGGCAGGGGCGCCCGGGGAGCTGTTTTTT.

J is TRBJ2-1 and V is TRBV9; D is unresolved. Germline CDR1 SGDLS, CDR2 YYNGEE. V lost 0 bases to trimming and J lost 0 bases, with 4 bases between them. The CDR3 extends over 14 amino acids. The CDR3: CASSVGVSYNEQFF. The CDR3 nucleotides are TGTGCCAGCAGCGTAGGGGTCTCCTACAATGAGCAGTTCTTC.

This rearrangement joins TRBV7-2 to TRBJ1-5; D is possibly TRBD1 (5 bases). The germline gives CDR1 SGHTA, CDR2 FQGNSA. CDR3 length equals 14 residues. Trimming took off 5 bases at V and 4 bases at J, with 12 bases between the two ends. The DNA of the CDR3 is TGTGCCAGCAGCACCTGGGGGGGTAATCAGCCCCAGCATTTT. The encoded protein is CASSTWGGNQPQHF.